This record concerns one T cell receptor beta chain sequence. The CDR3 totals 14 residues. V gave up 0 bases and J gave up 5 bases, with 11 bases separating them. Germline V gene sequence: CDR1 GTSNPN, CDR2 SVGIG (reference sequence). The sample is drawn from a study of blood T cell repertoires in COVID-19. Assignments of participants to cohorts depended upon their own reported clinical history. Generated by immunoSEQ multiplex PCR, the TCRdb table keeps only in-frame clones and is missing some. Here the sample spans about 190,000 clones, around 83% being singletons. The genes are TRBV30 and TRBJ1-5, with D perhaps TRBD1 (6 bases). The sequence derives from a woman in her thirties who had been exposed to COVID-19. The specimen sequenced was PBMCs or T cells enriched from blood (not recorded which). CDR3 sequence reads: CAWSVGQRDQPQHF. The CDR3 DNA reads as TGTGCCTGGAGTGTTGGACAGAGGGATCAGCCCCAGCATTTT.